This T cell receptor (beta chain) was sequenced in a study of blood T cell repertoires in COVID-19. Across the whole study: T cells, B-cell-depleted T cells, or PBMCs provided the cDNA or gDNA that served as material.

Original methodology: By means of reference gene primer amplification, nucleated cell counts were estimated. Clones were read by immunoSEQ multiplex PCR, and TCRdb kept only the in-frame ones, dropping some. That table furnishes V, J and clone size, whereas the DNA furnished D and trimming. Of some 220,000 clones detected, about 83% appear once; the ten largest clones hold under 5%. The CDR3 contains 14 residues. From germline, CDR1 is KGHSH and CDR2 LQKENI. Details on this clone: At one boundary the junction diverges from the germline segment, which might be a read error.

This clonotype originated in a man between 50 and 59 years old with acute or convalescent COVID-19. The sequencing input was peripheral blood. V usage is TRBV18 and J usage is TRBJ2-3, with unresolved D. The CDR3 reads CASSPRPSTDTQYF. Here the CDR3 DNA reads TGTGCCAGCTCGCCACGCCCTAGTACAGATACGCAGTATTTT.